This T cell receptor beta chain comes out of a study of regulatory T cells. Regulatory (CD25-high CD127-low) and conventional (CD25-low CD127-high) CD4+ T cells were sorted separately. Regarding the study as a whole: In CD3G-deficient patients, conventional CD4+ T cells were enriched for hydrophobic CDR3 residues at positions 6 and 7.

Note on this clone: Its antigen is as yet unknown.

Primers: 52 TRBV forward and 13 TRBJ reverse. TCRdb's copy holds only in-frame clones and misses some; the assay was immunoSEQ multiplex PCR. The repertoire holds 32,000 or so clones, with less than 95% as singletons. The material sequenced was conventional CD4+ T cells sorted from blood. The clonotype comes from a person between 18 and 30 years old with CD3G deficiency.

DNA of the CDR3: TGTGCCAGCTCACCAGTGGAGGGACCTATTAACTATGGCTACACCTTC. It yields the protein CASSPVEGPINYGYTF. V usage is TRBV18 and J usage is TRBJ1-2; D might be TRBD1 (5 bases). This CDR3 is built from 16 residues. Germline V gene lookup returns CDR1 KGHSH and CDR2 LQKENI. Trimming removed 2 bases from V and 1 base from J, with 14 bases in between.